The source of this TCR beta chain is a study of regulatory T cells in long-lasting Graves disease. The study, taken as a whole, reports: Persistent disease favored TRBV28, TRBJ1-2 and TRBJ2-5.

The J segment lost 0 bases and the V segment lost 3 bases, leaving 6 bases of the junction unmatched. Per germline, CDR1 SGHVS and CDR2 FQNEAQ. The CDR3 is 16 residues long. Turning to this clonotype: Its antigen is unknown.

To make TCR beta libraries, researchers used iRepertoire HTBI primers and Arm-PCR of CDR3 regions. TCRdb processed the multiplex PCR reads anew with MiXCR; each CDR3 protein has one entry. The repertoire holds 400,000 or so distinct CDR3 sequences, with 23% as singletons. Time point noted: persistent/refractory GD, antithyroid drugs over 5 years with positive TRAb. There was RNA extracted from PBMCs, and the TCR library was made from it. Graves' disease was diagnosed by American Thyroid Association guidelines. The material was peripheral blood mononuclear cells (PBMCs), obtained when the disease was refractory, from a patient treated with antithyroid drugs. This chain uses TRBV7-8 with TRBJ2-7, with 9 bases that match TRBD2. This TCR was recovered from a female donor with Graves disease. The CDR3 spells CASSFRLAGSSYEQYF. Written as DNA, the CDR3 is TGTGCCAGCAGCTTTCGGCTAGCGGGATCCTCCTACGAGCAGTACTTC.